These T cell receptor beta chains were read from a single sample in a study of T cell responses to AZD1222 COVID-19 vaccine. Generated by immunoSEQ multiplex PCR, the TCRdb table keeps only in-frame clones and is missing some. The sample lists about 110,000 clones; 92% were seen once. Sequences were derived from peripheral blood, sampled on day 0 of AZD1222 vaccination. These receptors were taken from an adult in good health. The CDR3 runs from the conserved cysteine through the conserved F or W. A D gene is named only where the DNA matches it firmly. Some rows have no size entry. The others give once, few or many, or a class for an expanded clone.

abundance: .
d_gene: .
j_gene: TRBJ2-6
v_gene: TRBV28
CDR3aa: CASSLFASSGANVLTF
CDR3nt: TGTGCCAGCAGTTTATTTGCGAGCTCTGGGGCCAACGTCCTGACTTTC

abundance: .
d_gene: .
j_gene: TRBJ2-2
v_gene: TRBV5-1
CDR3aa: CASSTNVVSNTGELFF
CDR3nt: TGCGCCAGCAGCACTAACGTGGTATCGAACACCGGGGAGCTGTTTTTT

abundance: once
d_gene: .
j_gene: TRBJ1-6
v_gene: TRBV28
CDR3aa: CASTVGGAGDSPLHF
CDR3nt: TGTGCCAGCACCGTGGGAGGGGCAGGGGATTCACCCCTCCACTTT

abundance: once
d_gene: TRBD1
j_gene: TRBJ2-3
v_gene: TRBV3-1/TRBV3-2
CDR3aa: CASSQDYRGTDTQYF
CDR3nt: TGTGCCAGCAGCCAAGACTACAGGGGAACAGATACGCAGTATTTT

abundance: few
d_gene: .
j_gene: TRBJ1-1
v_gene: TRBV7-6
CDR3aa: CASSPQNEAFF
CDR3nt: TGTGCCAGCAGCCCGCAAAATGAAGCTTTCTTT

abundance: .
d_gene: TRBD1
j_gene: TRBJ2-7
v_gene: TRBV20-1
CDR3aa: CSASQGAREQYF
CDR3nt: TGCAGTGCTAGTCAGGGGGCGAGGGAGCAGTACTTC

abundance: .
d_gene: .
j_gene: TRBJ2-7
v_gene: TRBV12-3/TRBV12-4
CDR3aa: CASSPLTYEQYF
CDR3nt: TGTGCCAGCAGTCCCCTTACCTACGAGCAGTACTTC

abundance: .
d_gene: .
j_gene: TRBJ1-2
v_gene: TRBV12-3/TRBV12-4
CDR3aa: CASSTTVNYGYTF
CDR3nt: TGTGCCAGCAGTACGACAGTGAACTATGGCTACACCTTC

abundance: .
d_gene: .
j_gene: TRBJ2-6
v_gene: TRBV7-9
CDR3aa: CASSYGPRANVLTF
CDR3nt: TGTGCCAGCAGTTATGGGCCTAGGGCCAACGTCCTGACTTTC

abundance: .
d_gene: .
j_gene: TRBJ2-6
v_gene: TRBV4-3
CDR3aa: CASSQVRPSGANVLTF
CDR3nt: TGCGCCAGCAGCCAAGTTAGACCCTCTGGGGCCAACGTCCTGACTTTC

abundance: .
d_gene: .
j_gene: TRBJ1-5
v_gene: TRBV4-3
CDR3aa: CASSQGGLEPQHF
CDR3nt: TGCGCCAGCAGCCAAGGGGGTCTCGAGCCCCAGCATTTT

abundance: .
d_gene: .
j_gene: TRBJ1-2
v_gene: TRBV3-1/TRBV3-2
CDR3aa: CASSQDSTYYGYTF
CDR3nt: TGTGCCAGCAGCCAAGACAGTACGTACTATGGCTACACCTTC

abundance: .
d_gene: TRBD1
j_gene: TRBJ2-1
v_gene: TRBV10-3
CDR3aa: CAISTPGQGEEQFF
CDR3nt: TGTGCCATCAGTACCCCGGGACAGGGTGAGGAGCAGTTCTTC

abundance: few
d_gene: TRBD1
j_gene: TRBJ2-7
v_gene: TRBV7-9
CDR3aa: CASSQTGTGTYEQYF
CDR3nt: TGTGCCAGCAGCCAAACCGGGACAGGGACCTACGAGCAGTACTTC

abundance: .
d_gene: .
j_gene: TRBJ2-7
v_gene: TRBV6-1
CDR3aa: CASSENADEQYF
CDR3nt: TGTGCCAGCAGTGAAAATGCCGACGAGCAGTACTTC

abundance: .
d_gene: TRBD1
j_gene: TRBJ2-7
v_gene: TRBV27
CDR3aa: CASSYRSSRGRPYEQYF
CDR3nt: TGTGCCAGCAGTTACCGGTCAAGCAGGGGGCGCCCCTACGAGCAGTACTTC

abundance: .
d_gene: .
j_gene: TRBJ1-2
v_gene: TRBV6-5
CDR3aa: CASSYSTPANYGYTF
CDR3nt: TGTGCCAGCAGTTACTCAACCCCAGCTAACTATGGCTACACCTTC

abundance: once
d_gene: TRBD2
j_gene: TRBJ2-7
v_gene: TRBV19
CDR3aa: CASSIGLAGGEQYF
CDR3nt: TGTGCCAGTAGTATAGGGCTAGCGGGAGGCGAGCAGTACTTC

abundance: .
d_gene: TRBD2
j_gene: TRBJ2-7
v_gene: TRBV19
CDR3aa: CASRPGGRAGEQYF
CDR3nt: TGTGCCAGCAGGCCGGGCGGGAGGGCCGGCGAGCAGTACTTC

abundance: once
d_gene: TRBD2
j_gene: TRBJ2-1
v_gene: TRBV11-1
CDR3aa: CASRGGSSYNEQFF
CDR3nt: TGTGCCAGCAGAGGCGGGAGCTCCTACAATGAGCAGTTCTTC

abundance: .
d_gene: TRBD2
j_gene: TRBJ2-2
v_gene: TRBV7-2
CDR3aa: CASSSLLASTGELFF
CDR3nt: TGTGCCAGCAGCTCGCTACTAGCGTCCACCGGGGAGCTGTTTTTT

abundance: .
d_gene: .
j_gene: TRBJ2-7
v_gene: TRBV5-6
CDR3aa: CASSLQISEQYF
CDR3nt: TGTGCCAGCAGCTTGCAGATCTCCGAGCAGTACTTC